This is a list of T cell receptor beta chains from one sample in a study of technical replicates of blood from a few donors. The repertoire was sequenced with immunoSEQ multiplex PCR; TCRdb's copy has only in-frame clones and lacks some. This sample carries about 81,000 clones, approximately 96% of them seen once, and the ten largest clones take nearly 0.2%. The sample taken for sequencing was T cells isolated from PBMCs. Receptors originate from a human donor in good health. The CDR3 runs from the conserved cysteine through the conserved F or W. The D gene is left open where the match is weak. Size tells how often a clone was seen (once, few, many) or the class of an expanded clone, and some rows leave it out.

j_call d_call clone_size v_call cdr3_nt cdr3_aa
TRBJ1-1 NA NA TRBV6-1 TGTGCCAGCAGTGAAAAGAGAGGGAGCGAAGCTTTCTTT CASSEKRGSEAFF
TRBJ2-4 NA NA TRBV11-2 TGTGCCAGCAGCTTTTTACGGGGGGCCAAAAACATTCAGTACTTC CASSFLRGAKNIQYF
TRBJ2-7 NA NA TRBV7-9 TGTGCCAGCAGCTTTGAGGCGCCGGACGAGCAGTACTTC CASSFEAPDEQYF
TRBJ1-4 NA NA TRBV10-1 TGCGCCAGCTGTGAGAGTATGGACAGATTGAGGGAAAAACTGTTTTTT CASCESMDRLREKLFF
TRBJ2-7 TRBD2 NA TRBV5-1 TGCGCCAGCAAGTCGGGACTAAGCTCCTACGAGCAGTACTTC CASKSGLSSYEQYF
TRBJ2-2 NA once TRBV7-9 TGTGCCAGCAGCTTCGAGACAAGGAACACCGGGGAGCTGTTTTTT CASSFETRNTGELFF
TRBJ1-3 TRBD1 NA TRBV7-6 TGTGCCAGCAGCCCAACGGCCAGGGGGGTCTCTGGAAACACCATATATTTT CASSPTARGVSGNTIYF
TRBJ1-4 NA NA TRBV4-1 TGCGCCAGCAGCCGCCTGGGAGGGAATGAAAAACTGTTTTTT CASSRLGGNEKLFF
TRBJ1-2 TRBD1 once TRBV19 TGTGCCAGTAGTTCTCAGGGGGAGGCTGGCTACACCTTC CASSSQGEAGYTF
TRBJ2-2 NA NA TRBV7-9 TGTGCCAGCAGTATGTTGGAGACCGGGGAGCTGTTTTTT CASSMLETGELFF
TRBJ2-1 TRBD2 NA TRBV5-1 TGCGCCAGCAGCCTCTTGACTAGCGGGGGCCGGGATGAGCAGTTCTTC CASSLLTSGGRDEQFF
TRBJ2-5 NA NA TRBV5-6 TGTGCCAGCAGCTTGATCGACAGGCCGGGGGAGACCCAGTACTTC CASSLIDRPGETQYF
TRBJ1-1 NA NA TRBV6-1 TGTGCCGGCAGACAGAACCATTATGCGAACACTGAAGCTTTCTTT CAGRQNHYANTEAFF
TRBJ2-7 NA NA TRBV29-1 TGCAGCGTTGGTGGGGGGAGTGGGTCCTACGAGCAGTACTTC CSVGGGSGSYEQYF
TRBJ1-5 NA NA TRBV4-1 TGCGCCAGCAGCCAACCTACAGGGCGCAATCAGCCCCAGCATTTT CASSQPTGRNQPQHF
TRBJ2-4 NA NA TRBV4-1 TGCGCCAGCAGCCATGCTCGCCCTCGGGGACTTAAAAACATTCAGTACTTC CASSHARPRGLKNIQYF
TRBJ2-7 TRBD2 NA TRBV27 TGTGCCAGCCGGGATCTAGCGGGGGGGAAGTACGAGCAGTACTTC CASRDLAGGKYEQYF
TRBJ1-3 TRBD1 NA TRBV9 TGTGCCAGCAGCGTAGTGCCAGGGGGCGAAAACACCATATATTTT CASSVVPGGENTIYF
TRBJ2-7 TRBD2 NA TRBV4-2 TGTGCCAGCAGCCAAGATAGCGGGGGCTCCTACGAGCAGTACTTC CASSQDSGGSYEQYF
TRBJ2-5 TRBD1 NA TRBV28 TGTGCCAGCAGAGGGGGCCCTAAATTTGAGGAGACCCAGTACTTC CASRGGPKFEETQYF
TRBJ2-3 TRBD2 NA TRBV6-5 TGTGCCAGCAGATTCGGGGGGGGCACAGATACGCAGTATTTT CASRFGGGTDTQYF
TRBJ2-7 NA NA TRBV5-1 TGCGCCAGCAGCCCAATGACAGTGGGCACGTACGAGCAGTACTTC CASSPMTVGTYEQYF
TRBJ2-1 TRBD1 NA TRBV5-4 TGTGCCAGCAGCTCCTGGACAGGGCGTGAGCAGTTCTTC CASSSWTGREQFF
TRBJ2-2 NA NA TRBV11-2 TGTGCCAGCAGCTTAAACAGAGTCGGGGAGCTGTTTTTT CASSLNRVGELFF
TRBJ1-2 TRBD1 NA TRBV12-5 TGTGAATCTAACAGGGGGCTGGTTGGCTACACCTTC CESNRGLVGYTF
TRBJ1-4 NA once TRBV7-8 TGTGCCAGCAGCTTAGATCCTCGACAGGCCCCCTCAACTAATGAAAAACTGTTTTTT CASSLDPRQAPSTNEKLFF
TRBJ1-2 NA NA TRBV28 TGTGCCACCGAGGGTGAGTCTGCGGATGAACCGTATGGCTACACCTTC CATEGESADEPYGYTF
TRBJ2-3 NA NA TRBV5-5 TGTGCCAGCAGCTTGGGGACAAACACAGATACGCAGTATTTT CASSLGTNTDTQYF
TRBJ1-5 NA NA TRBV6-1 TGTGCCAGCAGTGAAGACGGGTGGTATCAGCCCCAGCATTTT CASSEDGWYQPQHF
TRBJ1-2 NA NA TRBV7-8 TGTGCCAGCAGCTTAGATCGTCCAGGGAACGGCGGCTACACCTTC CASSLDRPGNGGYTF
TRBJ1-6 TRBD1 NA TRBV5-1 TGCGCCAGCTCCGGGACAGGGGAATCACCCCTCCACTTT CASSGTGESPLHF
TRBJ2-1 TRBD1 NA TRBV6-1 TGTGCCAGCAGACCAGCAGGGGGCGTAATGGAGGAGCAGTTCTTC CASRPAGGVMEEQFF
TRBJ1-1 TRBD1 NA TRBV19 TGTGCCAGTAGTATCTACAGGGGGCGCGAGAGCACTGAAGCTTTCTTT CASSIYRGRESTEAFF
TRBJ2-1 TRBD1 NA TRBV6-5 TGTGCCAGCAGTTCCCCGGGACAGGGGTACTACAATGAGCAGTTCTTC CASSSPGQGYYNEQFF
TRBJ2-2 TRBD1 NA TRBV9 TGTGCCAGCAAGGGGTTCGGGACAGGGGTTAACACCGGGGAGCTGTTTTTT CASKGFGTGVNTGELFF
TRBJ2-7 TRBD2 NA TRBV19 TGTGCCAGTAGTATACGGACTAGCGGGAGACCCTTTAGAGGCTACGAGCAGTACTTC CASSIRTSGRPFRGYEQYF
TRBJ2-1 TRBD2 once TRBV9 TGTGCCAGCAGCGTAGGGGTGGGGACTAGGAGCGATGAGCAGTTCTTC CASSVGVGTRSDEQFF
TRBJ2-3 NA NA TRBV4-1 TGCGCCAGCAGCCAAGATTCCGGCACAGATACGCAGTATTTT CASSQDSGTDTQYF
TRBJ2-2 TRBD2 NA TRBV28 TGTGCCAGCTCTCTAGCGGCGAACACCGGGGAGCTGTTTTTT CASSLAANTGELFF
TRBJ1-2 NA NA TRBV6-1 TGTGCCAGCAGTGAATCTCCGGGGGGACCGGATGGCTACACCTTC CASSESPGGPDGYTF
TRBJ1-5 TRBD1 NA TRBV5-1 TGCGCCAGCAGCTTGGGACAGGGCGGGGAGCCCCAGCATTTT CASSLGQGGEPQHF
TRBJ2-5 TRBD2 once TRBV11-3 TGTGCCAGCAGGTTTGGGGGGGGTAAAGAGACCCAGTACTTC CASRFGGGKETQYF
TRBJ1-5 NA NA TRBV4-2 TGTGCCAGCAGCCTCGAGGGGGGGGGCGGTCAGCCCCAGCATTTT CASSLEGGGGQPQHF
TRBJ2-1 NA NA TRBV7-3 TGTGCCAGCAGCCTTTCCTTGGAGAATGAGCAGTTCTTC CASSLSLENEQFF
TRBJ2-7 TRBD1 NA TRBV7-6 TGTGCCAGCAGCTTAGGTGGCGCGAGGACAGGGTCCTACGAGCAGTACTTC CASSLGGARTGSYEQYF
TRBJ2-3 NA NA TRBV6-5 TGTGCCAGCAGGGGACTGTGGGGAGATACGCAGTATTTT CASRGLWGDTQYF
TRBJ1-4 TRBD1 NA TRBV30 TGTGCCTGGAGTGTGGGGATGACAGGGAGATCAACTAATGAAAAACTGTTTTTT CAWSVGMTGRSTNEKLFF
TRBJ1-5 NA NA TRBV6-1 TGTGCCAGCAGAGGACAGTACAATCAGCCCCAGCATTTT CASRGQYNQPQHF
TRBJ2-7 NA NA TRBV29-1 TGCAGCGTGTCTCATACACCCTCCTACGAGCAGTACTTC CSVSHTPSYEQYF
TRBJ1-1 NA NA TRBV29-1 TGCAGCGTTGAGGCTCGTCTCATGAACACTGAAGCTTTCTTT CSVEARLMNTEAFF
TRBJ2-1 NA NA TRBV19 TGTGCCACGCAGACAGTATCCCACAATGAGCAGTTCTTC CATQTVSHNEQFF
TRBJ1-5 TRBD1 NA TRBV27 TGTGCCAGTTCCCGGGACAGCCCTAATCAGCCCCAGCATTTT CASSRDSPNQPQHF
TRBJ2-3 NA once TRBV6-1 TGTGCCAGCAGGGGACTTAACACAGATACGCAGTATTTT CASRGLNTDTQYF